Below, one TCR beta chain is given with its context. There is no known antigen for this receptor. Base-call qualities are not available, and no considerably larger clone is one nucleotide away. V was cut back by 3 bases and J by 8 bases, leaving a gap of 9 bases between them. Taken from cysteine to phenylalanine, the CDR3 has 12 residues. The DNA shown is the 36-base CDR3, in frame from base 1. The germline V gene provides CDR1 SGHDT and CDR2 YYEEEE. The sample comes from a study of Ad26.COV2.S vaccination and SARS-CoV-2 variants (dated by TCRdb to about 2021). The study in broad terms: Vaccine-arm donors were drawn from COV1001, a multicentre, randomized, double-blind, placebo-controlled phase I-IIa trial of Ad26.COV2.S in healthy adults. Ad26.COV2.S was administered intramuscularly at a dose of 5x10^10 or 1x10^11 viral particles, either as one shot or as two shots given 56 days apart. Blinding of investigators to trial group allocation was maintained during experiments and outcome assessment. Trial participants were randomized into five groups of five: low-dose or high-dose Ad26.COV2.S given once or twice, or placebo on both occasions. TCRbeta repertoire sequencing was used to assess the specificity and breadth of SARS-CoV-2-reactive T cell receptors after Ad26.COV2.S vaccination. A total of 32 samples were included in the TCR-sequenced set, comprising about 20 Ad26.COV2.S vaccine recipients, 5 placebo recipients and 8 SARS-CoV-2 convalescent individuals. Study-wide conclusions, independent of this receptor: After vaccination, substantial breadth of spike-specific CD8+ and CD4+ T cell responses was reported. Compared with placebo recipients, Ad26.COV2.S recipients showed higher spike-specific TCR breadth (P = 0.0014). The study was not powered to compare responses between vaccine doses or regimens. It was noted by the authors that total T cell responses may have been underestimated by the TCR breadth and depth analyses. Vaccine and placebo recipients had comparable non-spike TCR breadth, which fits with the vaccine containing only spike.

The immunoSEQ Assay was used to sequence TCRbeta CDR3 regions. After extraction, genomic DNA underwent amplification by bias-controlled multiplex PCR, followed by high-throughput sequencing. In the original analysis: To quantify the absolute abundance of every unique TCRbeta CDR3 region, sequences were collapsed and filtered. T cell fraction was estimated by normalization of TCRbeta template counts to usable DNA, with usable DNA being measured through amplification of reference genes present in all nucleated cells. Repertoire TCRs were annotated as SARS-CoV-2-specific when V gene, CDR3 amino acid sequence and J gene were exactly matched to a known reactive TCR set. The reference SARS-CoV-2 TCR set came from MIRA and was filtered for enrichment in COVID-19-positive ImmuneCODE repertoires, removing public or cross-reactive TCRs. Drawing on the MIRA antigens, annotated TCRs were analysed further at the level of specific ORF or position within ORF. Depth was the summed frequency of annotated unique rearrangements, while breadth was defined as annotated unique rearrangements over total unique productive rearrangements. TCR breadth was compared between groups using two-sided Wilcoxon rank-sum tests. This immuneACCESS table, as held by TCRdb, lists in-frame sequences with V and J called but not all clones. Of the missing ones, under half trace to an unresolved V gene in checked studies; the others have no known cause. V, J and clone size derive from that table, while D and trimming were established from the DNA sequence. The sample contains 250,000 to 300,000 clones, about 89% of them found a single time. Of the sample, 3% to 4% is held by the ten largest clones.

Read against the paper, the sample's treatment or condition label means: roughly 19 received Ad26.COV2.S at low or high dose, single or two shots; several received placebo; per-sample allocation not given. For vaccine and placebo recipients, repertoires were sequenced using samples collected on day 63 after the first injection. In Cohort 1b, some 25 adults aged 18-55 years were enrolled at a single site in Boston, USA, between 29 July and 7 August 2020. Ad26.COV2.S was a replication-incompetent adenovirus type 26 vector that expressed a prefusion-stabilized SARS-CoV-2 spike protein derived from the original Wuhan strain.

Here the sequenced sample was peripheral blood, taken in a trial of Ad26.COV2.S vaccine versus placebo. The sequence is built from TRBV5-6 and TRBJ2-1; the best D guess is TRBD2, with 6 bases matching. This clonotype was obtained from a person aged 18-65 years who received the Ad26.COV2.S COVID-19 vaccine or a placebo. The nucleotides read TGTGCCAGCAGCTCATTAGCGGATGAGCAGTTCTTC. The resulting protein is CASSSLADEQFF.